The TCR beta chain under discussion was sequenced for a study of CD8 T cells in ankylosing spondylitis. About this clonotype itself: Its antigen is unidentified.

Quantitative 5'-RACE was performed with molecular barcodes, and it yielded the TCR beta libraries. TCRdb reprocessed the 5' RACE reads with MiXCR, giving one entry per CDR3 protein. The table lists about 800,000 distinct CDR3 sequences, around 11% of them singletons, with about 0.49% in the top ten. The CDR3 is 14 amino acids. V was pared by 3 bases and J by 0 bases, with 6 bases between. CDR1 and CDR2 from the germline V gene are ENHRY and SYGVKD. Study observations and caveats: Reports of some motif variants in reactive arthritis synovial fluid and blood predate this one. Among TCR beta sequences, a motif of roughly 8 highly homologous variants appeared characteristic of ankylosing spondylitis blood. Disease-associated clones were CD8+ and fairly uncommon in peripheral blood. Reported data indicate significant enrichment of disease-linked clones within matched ankylosing spondylitis synovial fluid.

V gene TRBV10-3 combines with J gene TRBJ1-5; D is uncertain. The sequenced sample consisted of blood, either unsorted or a sorted T cell fraction (not recorded which). This clonotype was sampled from a male donor with ankylosing spondylitis. The CDR3 loop is CAISDLYSNQPQHF. The CDR3 DNA reads TGTGCCATCAGTGACCTTTATAGCAATCAGCCCCAGCATTTT.